Reported below is one TCR beta chain. No cognate antigen has been identified for it. There are no base qualities to consult, and no much larger clone falls within one base. The data derive from a study of radiation and T cells in renal cell carcinoma (dated by TCRdb to 2020 to 2021). In the study overall: Samples came from a clinical trial, in which primary renal cell carcinomas received 15 Gy stereotactic body radiation therapy followed by nephrectomy 4 weeks later. In total, 50 to 55 samples, comprising approximately 26 tumors and some 27 peripheral blood samples, were subjected to TCR beta sequencing. In the 40 to 60 samples combined, some 4 million unique CDR3 nucleotide sequences were found, encoding roughly 3,000,000 unique CDR3 amino acid sequences.

Paper-wide results and their limitations: Tracking of blood repertoire dynamics stopped at about 4 weeks after treatment, with no follow-up past that point. Because pretreatment tumor biopsies were not available, the study could not determine whether clonotypes were already present within the tumor at baseline. Effects of radiation dose or scheduling on the TCR repertoire could not be addressed with the single-armed trial design. An increase in top tumor clonotypes in blood was observed from baseline to 2 weeks post-radiation, followed by contraction by 4 weeks, which was taken to suggest transient expansion of tumor-resident clones.

The CDR3 spans 12 residues, from the cysteine through the phenylalanine. Of all the DNA, just the CDR3 is kept, 36 bases in frame from base 1. Trimming costs V 0 bases and J 7 bases, and their ends lie 7 bases apart. CDR1 SGHNT and CDR2 YYREEE are derived from the germline V gene (reference sequence). The time point label of this sample denotes: baseline pretreatment blood. The label giving this sample's treatment or condition can be read as: 15 Gy SBRT to primary tumor, nephrectomy 4 weeks later. To follow tumor-enriched clonotypes, serial peripheral blood was collected from radiation-treated patients at baseline and at 2 weeks and 4 weeks after SBRT. Every patient had renal cell carcinoma of clear cell pathology. Genomic DNA for TCR sequencing was prepared using the QIAamp DNA Blood Mini Kit (Qiagen). The analyses included only samples that passed all quality control checks. Following the manufacturer's recommendations, the immunoSEQ kit was used to generate TCR beta libraries from genomic DNA. To prepare the libraries, a first multiplex PCR with proprietary primers was run, followed by a second PCR that added unique barcodes, and a bead cleanup was done after each round. A positive control reaction and a negative control reaction, both provided in the kit, were run with every batch of samples. The final libraries underwent checking on an Agilent 4200 TapeStation D1000 ScreenTape, volumetric pooling, and quantification by qPCR. Sequencing ran on an Illumina NextSeq500 with a MidOutput 150-cycle cartridge, using 156 Read1 and 15 Index1 cycles with kit custom primers. The pooled library was loaded at 0.9 to 1 pM, with an approximately 21% PhiX control spiked in. Per the authors' processing: Vendor-processed data were analyzed in R, and a clonotype was defined as all T cells sharing the same CDR3 nucleotide sequence. In the clone abundance analyses, frequencies were normalized to the 10,000 most abundant clones in each sample. Public T cell clones, averaging fewer than five per sample, were removed before analysis. Tumor-enriched and baseline blood-enriched clonotypes were defined by at least a 32-fold difference in abundance between compartments. A beta-binomial differential abundance model was applied to find clonotypes that expanded or contracted between blood time points. Tumor-blood repertoire similarity was measured with the Baroni-Urbani and Buser coefficient, and group comparisons used two-tailed Wilcoxon tests in R. The table was pulled from immuneACCESS by TCRdb, which kept in-frame rearrangements only. Such tables lose some clones; where checked, under half of the loss comes from unresolved V genes, and the rest has no known cause. V and J calls and clone size come straight from that table; D and trimming were deduced from the DNA. This sample is represented by approximately 90,000 clones; around nine tenths of them were singletons. Approximately 7.9% of the sample is held by the ten biggest clonotypes.

Rearrangement joined TRBV5-4 to TRBJ1-1; the D gene identity is not certain. The sample was blood, taken from a patient whose treatment included radiotherapy and nephrectomy. The TCR was taken from a man between 50 and 59 years old with renal cell carcinoma. The DNA is TGTGCCAGCAGCTTGGAAGCATATGAAGCTTTCTTT. It translates to CASSLEAYEAFF.